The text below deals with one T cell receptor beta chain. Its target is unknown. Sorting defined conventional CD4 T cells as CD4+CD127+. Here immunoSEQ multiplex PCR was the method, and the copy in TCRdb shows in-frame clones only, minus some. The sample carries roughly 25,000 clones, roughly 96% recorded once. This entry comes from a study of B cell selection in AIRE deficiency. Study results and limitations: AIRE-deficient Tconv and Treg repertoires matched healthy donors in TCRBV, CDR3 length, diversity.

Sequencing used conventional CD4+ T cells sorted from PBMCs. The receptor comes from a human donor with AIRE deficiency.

CDR3 in amino acids: CASQAGGDYNEQFF. The CDR3 nucleotides are TGTGCCAGCCAAGCGGGAGGGGATTACAATGAGCAGTTCTTC. V usage is TRBV19 and J usage is TRBJ2-1; TRBD2 agrees at 10 bases. The CDR3 runs 14 residues. The V segment lost 9 bases and the J segment 4 bases; nucleotides outside the gene matches: 6. Germline CDR1 and CDR2: LNHDA and SQIVND (reference sequence).